These 10 T cell receptor beta chains were all obtained from the same sample, sequenced in a study of shared clonotypes between healthy human individuals. TCRdb's table, derived via immunoSEQ multiplex PCR, lists solely in-frame clones and lacks some. The sample yields 1,500,000 or so clones, over 95% seen once. The sample was naive CD4+ T cells sorted from blood. Subset of the sample: CD45RA+ positively selected. The source is a man aged 25-45 years in good health.

The chain couples TRBV20-1 to TRBJ2-7, with D unclear. Germline V gene sequence: CDR1 DFQATT, CDR2 SNEGSKA (reference sequence). V was cut by 7 bases and J by 0 bases, with 4 bases left in between. The CDR3 extends over 10 amino acids. The CDR3 DNA sequence: TGCAGTGTCGGCTCCTACGAGCAGTACTTC. Translated, it gives CSVGSYEQYF.

This sequence joins TRBV2 and TRBJ2-5; TRBD2 agrees at 11 bases. The CDR3 runs to 14 residues. The germline CDR1 and CDR2 sequences are SNHLY and FYNNEI. The J segment lost 5 bases and the V segment lost 7 bases, leaving 6 bases of the junction unmatched. CDR3 sequence reads: CASKTGTSGETQYF. The CDR3 region has the DNA TGTGCCAGCAAAACCGGGACTAGCGGTGAGACCCAGTACTTC.

The V call is TRBV10-1, the J call TRBJ1-1, with D tentatively TRBD1 (6 bases). Germline V gene data show CDR1 as WNHNN and CDR2 as SYGVQD (reference sequence). The CDR3 extends over 13 amino acids. Deletions cut 5 bases from V and 5 bases from J, with 12 bases between. CDR3 bases: TGCGCCAGCAGTAGTGACAGGTGGACTGAAGCTTTCTTT. It yields the protein CASSSDRWTEAFF.

V gene TRBV14 combines with J gene TRBJ2-1; 15 bases fit TRBD2. J was trimmed by 3 bases and V by 4 bases; bases with no gene match: 4. The CDR3 has 17 residues. In germline, CDR1 is SGHDN, CDR2 FVKESK. This chain's CDR3 is CASSLWTSGRDYNEQFF. The DNA of the CDR3 is TGTGCCAGCAGCCTGTGGACTAGCGGGAGGGACTACAATGAGCAGTTCTTC.

Regarding this clone: The junction departs from the called germline gene at one end, perhaps through a read error. The chain couples TRBV7-2 to TRBJ2-5; D is ambiguous. The CDR3 runs 11 residues. Looked up from germline, CDR1 is SGHTA and CDR2 is FQGNSA. CDR3: CASSYQETQYF. The CDR3 DNA follows: TGTGCCAGTTCTTACCAGGAGACCCAGTACTTC. The complete variable domain, with remaining parts taken from reference TRBV7-2 and TRBJ2-5, reads GAGVSQSPSNKVTEKGKDVELRCDPISGHTALYWYRQSLGQGLEFLIYFQGNSAPDKSGLPSDRFSAERTGGSVSTLTIQRTQQEDSAVYLCASSYQETQYFGPGTRLLVL.

The chain joins TRBV18 to TRBJ2-7, with D possibly TRBD2 on 6 matching bases. This CDR3 contains 15 residues. Germline V gene data show CDR1 as KGHSH and CDR2 as LQKENI. With 3 bases removed from V and 2 bases from J, the gap between germline ends came to 14 bases. The CDR3 spells CASSPGRDSTYEQYF. CDR3 nucleotide sequence: TGTGCCAGCTCACCCGGACGGGACTCTACCTACGAGCAGTACTTC.

The chain couples TRBV19 to TRBJ2-7, with D possibly being TRBD2 (6 bases). This CDR3 has 12 residues. Per the germline V gene, CDR1 is LNHDA and CDR2 is SQIVND (reference sequence). Deletions cut 7 bases from V and 6 bases from J, with 13 bases between. In nucleotides, the CDR3 is TGTGCCAGTAAAGGGAGGCGCAGCGAGCAGTACTTC. Amino acid sequence: CASKGRRSEQYF.

The rearrangement joins TRBV5-4 to TRBJ2-1, with D hard to call. The CDR3 sequence is 12 residues long. The V end lost 4 bases, the J end lost 7 bases, and 9 bases lay between the germline ends. CDR1 is SGHNT, CDR2 YYREEE, per germline (reference sequence). For the CDR3, the DNA is TGTGCCAGCAGCCGACCGAGGAATGAGCAGTTCTTC. Its translation is CASSRPRNEQFF.

The chain combines TRBV11-2 with TRBJ1-2; tentative D call: TRBD1 (5 bases). V was trimmed by 6 bases and J by 1 base, leaving 12 bases between them. This CDR3 is built from 14 residues. Per germline, CDR1 SGHAT and CDR2 FQNNGV. The CDR3 spells CASSRDSNNYGYTF. In DNA, the CDR3 is TGTGCCAGCAGTCGAGACAGCAATAACTATGGCTACACCTTC.

This clone was detected once. The rearrangement joins TRBV5-1 to TRBJ1-2, with D uncertain. The CDR3 is 14 residues long. In germline, CDR1 is SGHRS, CDR2 YFSETQ. V shed 0 bases and J shed 1 base, with 7 bases lying between them. The CDR3 region is CASSLADLNYGYTF. DNA of the CDR3: TGCGCCAGCAGCTTGGCCGACCTTAACTATGGCTACACCTTC.